This T cell receptor beta chain derives from a study of Ad26.COV2.S vaccination and SARS-CoV-2 variants. Treatment denoted: roughly 19 received Ad26.COV2.S at low or high dose, single or two shots; a few received placebo; per-sample allocation not given. Specimens were obtained on day 63 following the first vaccine or placebo injection. Clones were read by immunoSEQ multiplex PCR, and TCRdb kept only the in-frame ones, dropping some. The sample lists about 380,000 clones, around 82% occurring once. CDR3 length: 15 amino acids. The V gene end was trimmed by 0 bases and the J gene end by 8 bases; junction bases not matched to a gene: 6. CDR1 is SGDLS, CDR2 YYNGEE, per germline.

The specimen comprised peripheral blood, sampled in a trial of Ad26.COV2.S vaccine versus placebo. This clonotype originated in a person aged 18 to 65 who received the Ad26.COV2.S COVID-19 vaccine or a placebo. The genes are TRBV9 and TRBJ2-1; the match to TRBD2 covers 9 bases. This chain's CDR3 is CASSVEVSGSHEQFF. Here the CDR3 DNA reads TGTGCCAGCAGCGTAGAGGTTAGCGGGAGTCATGAGCAGTTCTTC.